This T cell receptor (beta chain) comes out of a study of metastatic and nonmetastatic thyroid tumors. Looking at the study overall: The comparison covered peripheral blood and tumor or nodule tissue in malignant and benign thyroid patients. Study results and caveats: Significantly higher TCR beta diversity was reportedly seen in malignant thyroid tumors than benign nodules, in blood and tumor.

Points on this clone: Its target is unknown.

In the source study's methods: Researchers built a distant-metastasis classifier for papillary thyroid cancer that drew on CDR3 differences across clinicopathological groups. TCRdb redid the clone calls on the PCR reads using MiXCR. The authors' filters were not applied to this entry. The data show 43,000 or so clones, roughly 4% seen once. There were no patients who had received any treatment before thyroid surgery. The ends were cut back, 6 bases at V and 1 base at J, with 10 bases in the middle. Germline CDR1 reads LNHDA; CDR2 reads SQIVND (reference sequence). The CDR3 extends over 14 amino acids.

This TCR came from a female donor with papillary thyroid cancer or a benign thyroid nodule (not recorded which). Some clones in this sample may be carry-over from other donors' samples. Sequencing used blood. V and J are TRBV19 and TRBJ1-3, with D possibly matching TRBD1 (5 bases). This CDR3 is CASSPNRSGNTIYF. The DNA for the CDR3 is TGTGCCAGTAGCCCGAACAGGTCTGGAAACACCATATATTTT.